The clone carrying this T cell receptor beta chain was detected a few times. Its target is not known. As the sequencing template, cDNA was produced by extracting RNA and reverse transcribing it. Assay: immunoSEQ multiplex PCR; the TCRdb copy retains only in-frame clones and omits some. The table shows 150,000 or so clones, with roughly 58% occurring only once. This record belongs to a study of CD8+ T cells in alopecia areata. Study-wide results and limits: Tofacitinib yielded significantly lower scalp clonality and fewer expanded CD8+ clones among the top 100. Amid tofacitinib therapy, many expanded lesional clones stayed present in scalp and blood.

The treatment here: oral pan-JAK inhibitor, 5-10 mg twice daily. Germline CDR1 and CDR2: SGHVS and FQNEAQ. This CDR3 has 12 amino acids. Trimming pared 8 bases from V and 7 bases from J, leaving 14 bases between. This TCR was sampled from a human donor with alopecia areata. This chain links TRBV7-8 with TRBJ2-5; TRBD1 is a possible D gene (7 bases). Sequencing used CD4+ T cells sorted from blood, obtained between weeks 55 and 65, from a patient treated with tofacitinib. CDR3 bases: TGTGCCAGCCGTTCAGGGGGAGGGACCCAGTACTTC. This gives the protein CASRSGGGTQYF.